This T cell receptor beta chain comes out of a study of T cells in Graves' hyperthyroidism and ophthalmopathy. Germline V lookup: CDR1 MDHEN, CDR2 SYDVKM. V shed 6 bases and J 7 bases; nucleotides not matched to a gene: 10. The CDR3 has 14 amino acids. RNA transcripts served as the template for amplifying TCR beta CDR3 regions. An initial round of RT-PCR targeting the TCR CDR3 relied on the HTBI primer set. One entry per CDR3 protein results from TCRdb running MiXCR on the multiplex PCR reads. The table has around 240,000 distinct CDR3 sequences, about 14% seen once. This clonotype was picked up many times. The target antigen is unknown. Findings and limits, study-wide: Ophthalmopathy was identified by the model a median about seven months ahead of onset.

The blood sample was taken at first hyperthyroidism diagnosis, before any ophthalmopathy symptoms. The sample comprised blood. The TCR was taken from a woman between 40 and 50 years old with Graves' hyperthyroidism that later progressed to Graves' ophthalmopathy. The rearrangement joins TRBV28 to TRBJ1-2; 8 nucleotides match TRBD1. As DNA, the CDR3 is TGTGCCAGCAGGACGGACAGGGTACGCTCTGGCTACACCTTC. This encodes CASRTDRVRSGYTF.